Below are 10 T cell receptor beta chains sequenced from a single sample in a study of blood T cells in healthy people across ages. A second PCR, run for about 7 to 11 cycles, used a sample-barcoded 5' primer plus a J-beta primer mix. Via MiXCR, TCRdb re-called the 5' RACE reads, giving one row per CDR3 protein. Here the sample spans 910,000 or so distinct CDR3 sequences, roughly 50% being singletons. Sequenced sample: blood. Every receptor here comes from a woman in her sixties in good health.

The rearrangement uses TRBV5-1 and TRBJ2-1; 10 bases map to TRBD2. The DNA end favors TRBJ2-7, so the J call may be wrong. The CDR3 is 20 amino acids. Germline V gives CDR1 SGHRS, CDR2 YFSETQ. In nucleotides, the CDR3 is TGCGCCAGCAGCTTCTCCCTTGGGGAGCGGGAGGGCTCCAGCTACAATGAGCAGTACTTC. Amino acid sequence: CASSFSLGEREGSSYNEQYF.

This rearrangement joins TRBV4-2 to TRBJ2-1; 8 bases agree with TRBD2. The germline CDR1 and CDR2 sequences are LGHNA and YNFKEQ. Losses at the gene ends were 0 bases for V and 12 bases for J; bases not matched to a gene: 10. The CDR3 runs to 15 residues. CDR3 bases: TGTGCCAGCAGCCAAGATGGGGGACTAGATTTAGGGCAGTTCTTC. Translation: CASSQDGGLDLGQFF.

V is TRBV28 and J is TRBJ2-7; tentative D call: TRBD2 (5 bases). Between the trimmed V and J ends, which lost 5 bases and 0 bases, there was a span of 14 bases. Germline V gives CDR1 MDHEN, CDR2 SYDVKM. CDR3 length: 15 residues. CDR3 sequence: CASSGSGKGSYEQYF. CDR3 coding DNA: TGTGCCAGCAGTGGGTCCGGGAAGGGCTCCTACGAGCAGTACTTC.

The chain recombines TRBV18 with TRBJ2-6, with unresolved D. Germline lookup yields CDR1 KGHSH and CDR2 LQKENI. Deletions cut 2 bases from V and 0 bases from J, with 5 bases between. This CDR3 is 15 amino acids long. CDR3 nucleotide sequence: TGTGCCAGCTCACCAGTAAACTCTGGGGCCAACGTCCTGACTTTC. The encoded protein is CASSPVNSGANVLTF.

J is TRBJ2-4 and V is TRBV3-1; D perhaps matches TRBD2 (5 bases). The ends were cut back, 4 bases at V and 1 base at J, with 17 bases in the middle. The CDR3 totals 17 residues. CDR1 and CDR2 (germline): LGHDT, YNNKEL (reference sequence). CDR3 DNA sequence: TGTGCCAGCAGCCCCGAGAGATGGGAGCGGGCCAAAAACATTCAGTACTTC. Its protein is CASSPERWERAKNIQYF.

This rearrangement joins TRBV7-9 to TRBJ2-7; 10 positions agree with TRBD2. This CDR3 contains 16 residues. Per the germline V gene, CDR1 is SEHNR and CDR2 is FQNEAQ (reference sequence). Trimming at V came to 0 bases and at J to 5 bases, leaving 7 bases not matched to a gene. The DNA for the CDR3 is TGTGCCAGCAGCTTAGCGCAGCCTAGCGGGAGTGACGAGCAGTACTTC. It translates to CASSLAQPSGSDEQYF.

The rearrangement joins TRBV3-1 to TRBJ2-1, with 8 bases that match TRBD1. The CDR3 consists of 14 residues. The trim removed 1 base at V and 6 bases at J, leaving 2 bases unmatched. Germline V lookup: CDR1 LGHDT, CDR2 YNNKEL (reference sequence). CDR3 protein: CASSQVRGPNEQFF. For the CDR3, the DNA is TGTGCCAGCAGCCAAGTCAGGGGGCCCAATGAGCAGTTCTTC.

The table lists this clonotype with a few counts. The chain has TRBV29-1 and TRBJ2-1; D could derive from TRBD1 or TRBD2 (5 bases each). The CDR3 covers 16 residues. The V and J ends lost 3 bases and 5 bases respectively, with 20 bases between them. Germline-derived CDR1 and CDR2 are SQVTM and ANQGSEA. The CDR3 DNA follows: TGCAGCGTTGATAGGCTAGCAACTAAGGGGCACAATGAGCAGTTCTTC. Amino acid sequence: CSVDRLATKGHNEQFF.

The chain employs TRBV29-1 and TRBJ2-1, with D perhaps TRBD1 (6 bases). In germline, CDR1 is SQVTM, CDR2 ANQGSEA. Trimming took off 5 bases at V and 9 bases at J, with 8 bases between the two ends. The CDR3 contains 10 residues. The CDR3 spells CSVTTGEQFF. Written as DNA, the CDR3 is TGCAGCGTTACGACAGGTGAGCAGTTCTTC.

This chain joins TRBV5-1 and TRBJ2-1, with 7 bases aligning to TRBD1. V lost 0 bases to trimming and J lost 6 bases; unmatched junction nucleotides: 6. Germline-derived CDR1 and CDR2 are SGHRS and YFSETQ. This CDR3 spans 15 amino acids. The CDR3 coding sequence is TGCGCCAGCAGCTTGGGGGAGACAGGGCTCAATGAGCAGTTCTTC. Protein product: CASSLGETGLNEQFF. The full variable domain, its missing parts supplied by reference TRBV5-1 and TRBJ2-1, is KAGVTQTPRYLIKTRGQQVTLSCSPISGHRSVSWYQQTPGQGLQFLFEYFSETQRNKGNFPGRFSGRQFSNSRSEMNVSTLELGDSALYLCASSLGETGLNEQFFGPGTRLTVL.